This record covers a single T cell receptor beta chain. Under the authors' procedure: How many nucleated cells were present was estimated from reference gene primer amplification. Method: immunoSEQ multiplex PCR; TCRdb's copy keeps in-frame clones and lacks some. That table is the source of V, J and clone size, and D and trimming were worked out from the DNA. The sample lists about 33,000 clones, about 82% seen once, with around 6.6% in the top ten. The data derive from a study of blood T cell repertoires in COVID-19. Study-level information: Acute and convalescent COVID-19 specimens originated in the United States, Italy and Spain. Sources were T cells, B-cell-depleted T cells, or PBMCs; the material itself was cDNA or gDNA.

This CDR3 has 15 residues. J was trimmed by 6 bases and V by 8 bases; bases with no gene match: 13. Per germline, CDR1 MDHEN and CDR2 SYDVKM. The sequenced material came from peripheral blood. The sequence was obtained from a man in his 60s with active COVID-19. J is TRBJ1-1 and V is TRBV28; TRBD1 aligns across 9 bases. The CDR3 loop reads CASLPSTGGTAEAFF. The CDR3, as DNA: TGTGCCAGCCTCCCTTCGACAGGGGGGACGGCTGAAGCTTTCTTT.